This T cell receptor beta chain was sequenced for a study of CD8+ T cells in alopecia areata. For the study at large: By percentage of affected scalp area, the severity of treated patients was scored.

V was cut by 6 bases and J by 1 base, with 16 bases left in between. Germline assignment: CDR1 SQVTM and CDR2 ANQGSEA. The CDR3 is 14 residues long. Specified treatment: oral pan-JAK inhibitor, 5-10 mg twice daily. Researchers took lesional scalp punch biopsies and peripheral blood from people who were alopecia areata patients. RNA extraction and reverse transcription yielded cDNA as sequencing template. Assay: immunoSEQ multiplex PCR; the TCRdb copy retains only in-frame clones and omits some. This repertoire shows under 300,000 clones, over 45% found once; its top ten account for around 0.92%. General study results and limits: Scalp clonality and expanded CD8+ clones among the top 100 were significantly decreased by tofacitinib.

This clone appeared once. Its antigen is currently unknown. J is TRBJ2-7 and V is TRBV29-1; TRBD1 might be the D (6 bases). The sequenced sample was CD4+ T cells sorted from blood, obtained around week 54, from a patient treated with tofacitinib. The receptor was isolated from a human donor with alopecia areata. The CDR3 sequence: CSVLGAARSYEQYF. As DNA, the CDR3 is TGCAGCGTGTTGGGGGCAGCTCGTTCCTACGAGCAGTACTTC.